The clone carrying this T cell receptor (beta chain) is deemed medium-sized (0.01 to 0.1%). The record originates from a study of metastatic and nonmetastatic thyroid tumors. The V end was cut by 1 base, the J end by 7 bases, with 10 bases between. From germline, CDR1 is SGHNT and CDR2 YENEEA. This CDR3 has 13 residues. Prior to thyroid surgery, none of the patients had received any treatment. As processed by the authors: Construction of a distant-metastasis classifier for papillary thyroid cancer relied on CDR3 differences across clinicopathological groups. TCRdb reassembled clones from the PCR reads with MiXCR. These V and J calls derive from TCRdb rather than the authors' analysis. There are thousands of clones in the sample; approximately 25% occur only once, and 14% to 15% lies in the top ten.

The sequenced sample consisted of adjacent normal tissue. This chain uses TRBV11-3 with TRBJ1-1, with D possibly being TRBD1 (6 bases). This clonotype was sampled from a female donor with papillary thyroid cancer or a benign thyroid nodule (not recorded which). Some clones in this sample may be carry-over from other donors' samples. The CDR3 reads CASSLAGGHEAFF. The CDR3 DNA reads TGTGCCAGCAGCTTAGCTGGGGGCCATGAAGCTTTCTTT.